This entry is about one T cell receptor (beta chain). This entry comes from a study of OX40 agonist ivuxolimab in advanced cancers. Overall study: Dose-escalation patients were diagnosed with hepatocellular carcinoma, melanoma, renal cell cancer or head and neck cancer.

Produced via immunoSEQ multiplex PCR; TCRdb's table is partial and in-frame only. This sample carries over 150,000 clones, approximately 94% of them seen once, and the ten largest clones take about 0.33%. Germline-derived CDR1 and CDR2 are SGHTA and FQGNSA. V was pared by 6 bases and J by 8 bases, with 7 bases of the junction left unmatched. The CDR3 spans 13 residues. Sequences were derived from CD4+ or CD8+ T cells sorted from blood, sampled in a trial of the OX40 agonist ivuxolimab. The genes are TRBV7-2 and TRBJ1-5; 7 bases match TRBD1. This receptor was taken from an adult with an advanced solid tumor such as melanoma, head and neck, liver or kidney cancer. In nucleotides, the CDR3 is TGTGCCAGCAGGGGACAGTCCCTTGAGCCCCAGCATTTT. This gives the protein CASRGQSLEPQHF.